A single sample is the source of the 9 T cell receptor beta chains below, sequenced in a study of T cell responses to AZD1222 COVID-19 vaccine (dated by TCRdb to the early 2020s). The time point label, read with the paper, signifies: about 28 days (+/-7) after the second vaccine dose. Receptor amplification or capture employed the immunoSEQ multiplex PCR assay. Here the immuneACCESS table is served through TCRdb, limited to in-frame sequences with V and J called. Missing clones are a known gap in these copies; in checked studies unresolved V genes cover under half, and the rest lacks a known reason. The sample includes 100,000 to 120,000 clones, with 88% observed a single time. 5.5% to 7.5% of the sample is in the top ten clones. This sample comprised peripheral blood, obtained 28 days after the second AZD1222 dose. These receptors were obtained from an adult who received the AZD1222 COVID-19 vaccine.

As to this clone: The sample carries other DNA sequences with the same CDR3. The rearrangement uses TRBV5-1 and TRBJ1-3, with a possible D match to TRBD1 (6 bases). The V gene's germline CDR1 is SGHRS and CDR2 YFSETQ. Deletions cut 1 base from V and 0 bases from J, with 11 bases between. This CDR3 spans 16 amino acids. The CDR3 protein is CASSLQGPGSGNTIYF. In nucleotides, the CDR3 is TGCGCCAGCAGCTTGCAGGGGCCGGGCTCTGGAAACACCATATATTTT.

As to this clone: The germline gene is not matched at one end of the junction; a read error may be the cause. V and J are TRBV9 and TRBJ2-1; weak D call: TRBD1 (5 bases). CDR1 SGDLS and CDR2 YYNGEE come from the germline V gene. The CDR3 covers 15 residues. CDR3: CVSSEPRARGNEQFF. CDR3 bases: TGTGTCAGCAGCGAGCCCAGGGCTAGGGGCAATGAGCAGTTCTTC.

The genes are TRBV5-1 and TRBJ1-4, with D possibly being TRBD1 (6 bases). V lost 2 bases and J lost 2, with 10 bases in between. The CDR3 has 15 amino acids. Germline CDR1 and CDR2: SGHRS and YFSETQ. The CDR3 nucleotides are TGCGCCAGCAGCTTATCGGGGGGCACTAATGAAAAACTGTTTTTT. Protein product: CASSLSGGTNEKLFF.

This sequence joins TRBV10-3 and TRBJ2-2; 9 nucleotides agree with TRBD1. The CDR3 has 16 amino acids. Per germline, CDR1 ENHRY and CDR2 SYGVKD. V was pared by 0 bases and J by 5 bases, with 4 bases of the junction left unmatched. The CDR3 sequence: CAISESGDRGTGELFF. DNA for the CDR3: TGTGCCATCAGTGAGTCTGGAGACAGGGGGACCGGGGAGCTGTTTTTT.

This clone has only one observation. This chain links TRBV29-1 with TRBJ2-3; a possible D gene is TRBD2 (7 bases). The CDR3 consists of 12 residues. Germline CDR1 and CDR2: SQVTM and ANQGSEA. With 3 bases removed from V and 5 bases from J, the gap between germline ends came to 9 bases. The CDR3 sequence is CSVERGGDTQYF. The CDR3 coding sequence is TGCAGCGTTGAGAGGGGGGGAGATACGCAGTATTTT.

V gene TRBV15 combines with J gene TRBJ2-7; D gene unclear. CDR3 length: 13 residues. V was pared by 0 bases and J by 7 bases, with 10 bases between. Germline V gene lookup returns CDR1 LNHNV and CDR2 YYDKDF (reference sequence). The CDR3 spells CATSRDPLGEQYF. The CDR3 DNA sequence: TGTGCCACCAGCAGAGATCCCCTTGGGGAGCAGTACTTC.

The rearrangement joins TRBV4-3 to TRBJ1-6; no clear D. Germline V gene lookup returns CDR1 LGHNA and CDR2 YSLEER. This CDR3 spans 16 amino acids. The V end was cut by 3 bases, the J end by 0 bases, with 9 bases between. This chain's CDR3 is CASSQHRSSYNSPLHF. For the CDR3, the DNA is TGCGCCAGCAGCCAGCATCGAAGCTCCTATAATTCACCCCTCCACTTT.

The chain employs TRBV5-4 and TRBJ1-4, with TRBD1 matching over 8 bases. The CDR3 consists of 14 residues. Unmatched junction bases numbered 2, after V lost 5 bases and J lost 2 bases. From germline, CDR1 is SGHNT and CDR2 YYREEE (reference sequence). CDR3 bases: TGTGCCAGCAGTCGGACAGGGACTAATGAAAAACTGTTTTTT. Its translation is CASSRTGTNEKLFF.

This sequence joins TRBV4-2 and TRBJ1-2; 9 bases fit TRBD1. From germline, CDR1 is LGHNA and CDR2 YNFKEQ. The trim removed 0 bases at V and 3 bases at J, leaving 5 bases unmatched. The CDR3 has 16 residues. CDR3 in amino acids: CASSQDRQGDDYGYTF. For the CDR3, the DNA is TGTGCCAGCAGCCAAGATCGACAGGGGGACGACTATGGCTACACCTTC.